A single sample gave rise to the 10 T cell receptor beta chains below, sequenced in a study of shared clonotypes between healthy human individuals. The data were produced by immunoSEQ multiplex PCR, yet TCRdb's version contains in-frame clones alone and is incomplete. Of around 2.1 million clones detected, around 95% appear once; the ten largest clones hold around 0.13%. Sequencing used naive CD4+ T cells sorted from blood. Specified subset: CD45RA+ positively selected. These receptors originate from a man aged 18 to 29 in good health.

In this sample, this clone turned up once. The CDR3 sequence is CASRPRRDTQYF. CDR3 coding DNA: TGTGCCAGCAGACCTCGGAGAGATACGCAGTATTTT. The chain is built from TRBV2 and TRBJ2-3; D not certain. Looked up from germline, CDR1 is SNHLY and CDR2 is FYNNEI. V shed 6 bases and J shed 5 bases, with 9 bases lying between them. CDR3 size: 12 residues.

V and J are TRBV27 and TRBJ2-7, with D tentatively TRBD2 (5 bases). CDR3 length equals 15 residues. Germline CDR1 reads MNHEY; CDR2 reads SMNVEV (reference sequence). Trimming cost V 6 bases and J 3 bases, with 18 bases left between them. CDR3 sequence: CASRPGIGVLYEQYF. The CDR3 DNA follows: TGTGCCAGCAGGCCCGGGATTGGAGTCCTCTACGAGCAGTACTTC.

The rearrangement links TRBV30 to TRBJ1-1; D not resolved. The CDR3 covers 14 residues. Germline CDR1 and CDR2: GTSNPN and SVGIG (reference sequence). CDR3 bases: TGTGCTCTGATTGGCCGGGGAATGTCGACTGAAGCTTTCTTT. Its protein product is CALIGRGMSTEAFF.

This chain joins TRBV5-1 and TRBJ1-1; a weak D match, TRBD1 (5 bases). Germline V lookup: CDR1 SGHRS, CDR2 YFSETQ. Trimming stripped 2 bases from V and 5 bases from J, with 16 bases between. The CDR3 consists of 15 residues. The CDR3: CASSFLTQGLTEAFF. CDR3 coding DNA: TGCGCCAGCAGCTTCCTCACTCAGGGATTAACTGAAGCTTTCTTT.

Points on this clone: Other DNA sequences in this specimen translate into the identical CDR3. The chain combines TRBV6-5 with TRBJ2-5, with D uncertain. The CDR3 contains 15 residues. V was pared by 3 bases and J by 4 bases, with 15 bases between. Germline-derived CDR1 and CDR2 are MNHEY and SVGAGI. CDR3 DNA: TGTGCCAGCAGTTATTCCGGGCCCCCACGAGAGACCCAGTACTTC. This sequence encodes CASSYSGPPRETQYF.

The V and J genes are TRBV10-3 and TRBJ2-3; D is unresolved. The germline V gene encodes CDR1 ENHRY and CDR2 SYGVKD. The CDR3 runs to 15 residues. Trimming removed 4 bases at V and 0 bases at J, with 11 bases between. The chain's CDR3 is CAISVTDTSTDTQYF. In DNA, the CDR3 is TGTGCCATCAGTGTAACAGACACTAGCACAGATACGCAGTATTTT.

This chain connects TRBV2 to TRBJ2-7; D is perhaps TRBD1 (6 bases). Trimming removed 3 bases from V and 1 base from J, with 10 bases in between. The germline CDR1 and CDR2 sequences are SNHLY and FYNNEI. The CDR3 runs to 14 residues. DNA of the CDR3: TGTGCCAGCAGTGATACAGGGTTTTCCTACGAGCAGTACTTC. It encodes CASSDTGFSYEQYF.

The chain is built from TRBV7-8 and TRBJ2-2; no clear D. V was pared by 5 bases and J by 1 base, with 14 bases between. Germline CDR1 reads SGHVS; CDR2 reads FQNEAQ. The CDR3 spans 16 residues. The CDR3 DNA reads TGTGCCAGCAGCCGCCTTTTTGTGGAGAACACCGGGGAGCTGTTTTTT. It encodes CASSRLFVENTGELFF.

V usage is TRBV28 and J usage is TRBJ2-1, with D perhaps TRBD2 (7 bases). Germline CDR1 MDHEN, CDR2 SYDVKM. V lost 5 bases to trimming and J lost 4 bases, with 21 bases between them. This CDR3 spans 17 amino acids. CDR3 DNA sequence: TGTGCCAGCAGTCTTTCAAAGGGGGGGAGGGAATACAATGAGCAGTTCTTC. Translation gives CASSLSKGGREYNEQFF. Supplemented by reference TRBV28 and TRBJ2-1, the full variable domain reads DVKVTQSSRYLVKRTGEKVFLECVQDMDHENMFWYRQDPGLGLRLIYFSYDVKMKEKGDIPEGYSVSREKKERFSLILESASTNQTSMYLCASSLSKGGREYNEQFFGPGTRLTVL.

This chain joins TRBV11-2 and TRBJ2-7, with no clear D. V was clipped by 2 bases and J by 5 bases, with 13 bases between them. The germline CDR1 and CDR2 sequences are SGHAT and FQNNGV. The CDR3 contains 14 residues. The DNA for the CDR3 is TGTGCCAGCAGCTTAACTCGACGAAGGGACGAGCAGTACTTC. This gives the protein CASSLTRRRDEQYF.